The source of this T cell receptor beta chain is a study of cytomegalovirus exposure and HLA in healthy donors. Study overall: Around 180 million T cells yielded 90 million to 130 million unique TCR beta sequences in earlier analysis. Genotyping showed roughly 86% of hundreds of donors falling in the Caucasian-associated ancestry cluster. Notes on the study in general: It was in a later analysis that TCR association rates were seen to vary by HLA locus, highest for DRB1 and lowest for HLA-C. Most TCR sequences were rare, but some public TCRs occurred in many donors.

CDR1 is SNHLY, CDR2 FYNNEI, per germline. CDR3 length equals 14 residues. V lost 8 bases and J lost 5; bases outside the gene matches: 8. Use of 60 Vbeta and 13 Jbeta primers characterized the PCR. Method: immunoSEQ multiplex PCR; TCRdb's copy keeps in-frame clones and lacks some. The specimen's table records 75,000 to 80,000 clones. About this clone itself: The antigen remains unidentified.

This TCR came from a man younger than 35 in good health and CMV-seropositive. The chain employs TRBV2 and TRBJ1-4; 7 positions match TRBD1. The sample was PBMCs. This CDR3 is CASCYRGGNEKLFF. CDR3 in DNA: TGTGCCAGCTGTTACAGGGGTGGGAATGAAAAACTGTTTTTT.